This is a list of T cell receptor beta chains from one sample in a study of cytomegalovirus exposure and HLA in healthy donors. The method was immunoSEQ multiplex PCR; TCRdb's version includes in-frame clones alone and lacks a portion of them. This table lists around 140,000 clones. Sequenced input: PBMCs. The receptors originated from a woman aged 45-59 years in good health and CMV-seronegative. CDR3s leave out the opening cysteine and the closing phenylalanine or tryptophan.

v_call cdr3_aa
TRBV4-1 ASSQAPGGLGAF
TRBV5-8 ASSSAIRAQH
TRBV7-8 ASSLYSSGRVTDTQY
TRBV29-1 SVESTGRDIQY
TRBV5-4 ASSLGGTIEEQY
TRBV28 ASSLSRDLNGYT
TRBV5-1 ASSLEPDYYGYT
TRBV7-9 ASSLTGYEQY
TRBV15 ATSRDLGGTDTQY
TRBV28 ASSLSTSGRSLQETQY
TRBV5-6 ASSLLETGGEQY
TRBV13 ASSLDRGLAGGIETQY
TRBV5-5 ASSWAGPGSYT
TRBV19 ASSSGAGNEQF
TRBV4-2 ASSQDIRTGTGSTEAF
TRBV14 ASSQGKGHEQF
TRBV12-2 ASRLAYERGREGYT
TRBV2 ASSEAGRGLRYEQY
TRBV18 ASSPPGGGAGNEQF
TRBV10-3 AISLEWTAGNTIY
TRBV9 ASSPRGAVPF
TRBV19 ASSIGQGTEAF
TRBV19 ASRGQGRSPLH
TRBV6-1 ASSTGTNSPLH
TRBV6-5 ASSVGLAATGELF
TRBV7-2 ASSFGLAIDTQY
TRBV10-3 ATWDNTDTQY
TRBV6-6 ASSLTGQNYGYT
TRBV9 ASSVLDRLGTGELF
TRBV27 ASSRRIGFPYEQY
TRBV7-2 ASSLRESQPQH
TRBV7-2 ASSPLRLAGGNEQF
TRBV30 AWSFREEQY
TRBV7-9 ASTHPGQGPQEQY
TRBV15 ATSGAVGGGETQY
TRBV28 ASKPGSNQPQH
TRBV11-3 ASSRRLAGGLDSETQY
TRBV11-3 ASSSRQGLQY
TRBV28 ASSFSTIGTGGEKLF
TRBV5-6 ASSLPQGGDLLRTDTQY
TRBV7-9 ASSLAGGLGGYT
TRBV7-8 ASSLAGRGRFEQY
TRBV28 ASSSLGGSHEQY
TRBV4-1 ASTSGRDSDNEQF
TRBV30 AWGGQTNTEAF
TRBV15 ATSRDSAGRGLRDEQF